This T cell receptor beta chain came from a study of shared clonotypes between healthy human individuals. Some clones are missing from TCRdb's copy, which holds only in-frame ones; the method was immunoSEQ multiplex PCR. The sample carries roughly 640,000 clones, under 80% recorded once. This CDR3 is 14 amino acids long. Trimming stripped 5 bases from V and 5 bases from J, with 12 bases between. Germline CDR1 MDHEN, CDR2 SYDVKM. The sample consisted of memory CD4+ T cells sorted from blood. Subset described: CD45RA-negative fraction. This clonotype was obtained from a woman aged 25 to 39 in good health. This chain connects TRBV28 to TRBJ1-4; possibly TRBD1 for D (5 bases). CDR3 bases: TGTGCCAGCAGTAGGGACGGACGAAATGAAAAACTGTTTTTT. Translation gives CASSRDGRNEKLFF.